This TCR beta chain was recorded in a study of regulatory and conventional T cells in RAG deficiency. CDR1 is SNHLY and CDR2 is FYNNEI in the germline V gene. CDR3 length: 12 residues. Turning to this clone: The junction does not match germline at one end; this may be a read error.

Method: immunoSEQ multiplex PCR; TCRdb's copy keeps in-frame clones and lacks some. The sample consists of fewer than 35,000 clones, about 91% of them appearing once. This sample was also put to use in a study of regulatory T cells. From that second work: Primers: 52 TRBV forward and 13 TRBJ reverse.

The J gene is TRBJ2-4, the V gene TRBV2; 9 positions match TRBD2. Sequencing input: CD8+ T cells sorted from blood. This receptor was taken from a human donor in good health. CDR3 sequence: CASSEARGGLGF. The CDR3 DNA reads as TGTGCCAGCAGTGAAGCGCGGGGGGGCCTAGGGTTC.